What follows describes a single T cell receptor beta chain. The source of the sample is a study of siplizumab effects on memory and regulatory T cells. CDR1 and CDR2 (germline): LNHDA, SQIVND (reference sequence). Trimming removed 5 bases from V and 4 bases from J, with 8 bases in between. The CDR3 spans 12 residues. Sequencing used immunoSEQ multiplex PCR; TCRdb keeps in-frame clones, though not all of them. The repertoire consists of 100,000 or so clones, with just over 90% occurring once and the leading ten covering around 0.16%. The chain couples TRBV19 to TRBJ2-5; no clear D. The clonotype comes from a human donor in good health. The specimen sequenced was non-Treg CD4+ T cells sorted from blood. The CDR3 protein is CASSPPGETQYF. The CDR3 DNA reads TGTGCCAGTAGTCCGCCGGGAGAGACCCAGTACTTC.